A selection of T cell receptor beta chains follows, all from one sample in a study. TCRdb itself ran the 5' RACE reads through MiXCR, one entry per CDR3 protein. This table holds 50,000 to 70,000 distinct CDR3 sequences, around 20% found once. Sequenced input: tumor-infiltrating Tregs sorted from the breast tumor. The receptors come from a female donor with breast cancer. Each CDR3 is given with its conserved first and last residue. A D gene is named only where the DNA matches it firmly. The size entry is marked missing in some rows and otherwise reads once, few, many or a size class.

clone_size	j_call	d_call	v_call	cdr3_nt	cdr3_aa
many	TRBJ2-7	TRBD1	TRBV28	TGTGCCAGCAGTTCAAACAAATGGGGACAGACCTACGAGCAGTACTTC	CASSSNKWGQTYEQYF
.	TRBJ2-7	TRBD1	TRBV3-1	TGTGCCAGCAGCCAAGATCGGAGACAGGGGTCCCGAGAGCAGTACTTC	CASSQDRRQGSREQYF
.	TRBJ1-1	.	TRBV12-3/TRBV12-4	TGTGCCAGCAGTTCTGCCCGAACAGGGCAAGCTTTCTTT	CASSSARTGQAFF
many	TRBJ2-1	TRBD2	TRBV5-1	TGCGCCAGCAGCTTGGGAGGAACTAGCGCCCTTAGGCGGGGGAATGAGCAGTTCTTC	CASSLGGTSALRRGNEQFF
few	TRBJ2-7	.	TRBV20-1	TGCAGTGCCAACCCTACACTCGGACGGGTTTGGGAGCAGTACTTC	CSANPTLGRVWEQYF
.	TRBJ2-7	.	TRBV7-9	TGTGCCAGCAGCTTATTCGGCGGCCGCTACGAGCAGTACTTC	CASSLFGGRYEQYF
.	TRBJ2-3	.	TRBV27	TGTACCAGCAGGTGTCTGAGTGGGGATACGCAGTATTTT	CTSRCLSGDTQYF
many	TRBJ1-2	.	TRBV7-2	TGTGCCAGCAGCTTGGACGGGACGGCCCTTTATGGCTACACCTTC	CASSLDGTALYGYTF
few	TRBJ2-6	.	TRBV28	TGTGCCAGCAGTTCACCAGGGACTGGGGCCAACGTCCTGACTTTC	CASSSPGTGANVLTF
.	TRBJ1-2	.	TRBV20-1	TGCAGTGCTAGAGATGGGACATTGCGGGGCTACACCTTC	CSARDGTLRGYTF
.	TRBJ2-1	.	TRBV28	TGTGCCAGCAGTTATGGGCGGAATGAGCAGTTCTTC	CASSYGRNEQFF
many	TRBJ2-3	.	TRBV12-3/TRBV12-4	TGTGCCAGCAGTTCGGGACTCCTCACAGATACGCAGTATTTT	CASSSGLLTDTQYF
.	TRBJ2-1	TRBD2	TRBV6-6	TGTGCCAGCAGCCCCCAAGCGGGAGGCGAGCAGTTCTTC	CASSPQAGGEQFF
once	TRBJ1-2	TRBD1	TRBV9	TGTGCCAGCAGCGTAGGACAGGGCTATGGCCACACCTTC	CASSVGQGYGHTF
many	TRBJ1-6	.	TRBV6-5	TGTGCCAGCAGTTATTCCAGCCAGGGGAATTCACCCCTCCACTTT	CASSYSSQGNSPLHF
few	TRBJ2-7	TRBD2	TRBV20-1	TGCAGTGTAGGTGGGACTAGCGGCGACGAGCAGTACTTC	CSVGGTSGDEQYF
few	TRBJ1-2	.	TRBV5-1	TGCGCCAGCAGCCCTGGGACTGACGACTATGGCTACACCTTC	CASSPGTDDYGYTF
.	TRBJ1-1	.	TRBV7-9	TGTGCCAGCAGCTTAACTGGAGGGATTGGTAGCACTGAAGCTTTCTTT	CASSLTGGIGSTEAFF
few	TRBJ2-5	.	TRBV24-1	TGTGCCACCAGTGACCCAGGGGGGCCCCGGGGAGAGACCCAGTACTTC	CATSDPGGPRGETQYF
once	TRBJ1-1	.	TRBV6-2/TRBV6-3	TGTGCCAGCAGGCCAAGTTTCTTGGGAGCTTGCTTT	CASRPSFLGACF
few	TRBJ2-5	.	TRBV24-1	TGTTCCTCGGAAGGGGGAGAGACCCAGTACTTC	CSSEGGETQYF
medium-sized	TRBJ2-4	.	TRBV9	TGTGCCAGCAGCCCCCAAGAGGGGACCAAAAACATTCAGTACTTC	CASSPQEGTKNIQYF
.	TRBJ1-6	.	TRBV20-1	TGCAGTGCTAGCCCCCAACGGGGGGCGGGTTCACCCCTCCACTTT	CSASPQRGAGSPLHF
few	TRBJ1-2	.	TRBV5-1	TGCGCCAGCAGCCCCGTCGGGACCCTTGACTATGGCTACACCTTC	CASSPVGTLDYGYTF
many	TRBJ2-7	.	TRBV11-2	TGTGCCAGCAGCCCGATAGGTAGGGGCGGGGGCTCGCCCTACGAGCAGTACTTC	CASSPIGRGGGSPYEQYF
few	TRBJ1-1	.	TRBV2	TGTGCCAGCAGTGGCAGGGTGAACACTGAAGCTTTCTTT	CASSGRVNTEAFF
many	TRBJ1-2	.	TRBV20-1	TGCAGTGCTAGTCCTTCCCTGGGTGGCTACACCTTC	CSASPSLGGYTF
.	TRBJ1-5	TRBD1	TRBV12-3/TRBV12-4	TGTGCCAGCAGTTTTGGGAGGGGGCGCAGTCAGCCCCAGCATTTT	CASSFGRGRSQPQHF
.	TRBJ2-3	TRBD2	TRBV9	TGTGCCAGCAGCGAGTTTAGCGGGGGGACAGATACGCAGTATTTT	CASSEFSGGTDTQYF
few	TRBJ1-6	.	TRBV20-1	TGCAGTGCTAGAGCGGTCTCTAATTCACCCCTCCACTTT	CSARAVSNSPLHF
.	TRBJ1-5	.	TRBV28	TGTGCCGCAACAGGGCCCAATCAGCCCCAGCATTTT	CAATGPNQPQHF
.	TRBJ1-2	TRBD1	TRBV7-9	TGTGCCAGCAGCCCGAGGACAGGGGTTAACTATGGCTACACCTTC	CASSPRTGVNYGYTF
many	TRBJ1-6	TRBD1	TRBV4-2	TGTGCCAGCAGCCAAGTCTCCCAGGGGGAAGGCTCACCCCTCCACTTT	CASSQVSQGEGSPLHF
.	TRBJ2-1	TRBD2	TRBV10-3	TGTGCCATCAGTGAGAGCGGGAGGGCCCATGAGCAGTTCTTC	CAISESGRAHEQFF
many	TRBJ1-2	TRBD1	TRBV5-1	TGCGCCAGCAGCAGCCCGGGACAGTCGGACTACACCTTC	CASSSPGQSDYTF
.	TRBJ2-3	TRBD2	TRBV6-6	TGTGCCAGCAGTAACCCCGGGACTAGCGGGGGAGATACGCAGTATTTT	CASSNPGTSGGDTQYF
.	TRBJ2-2	TRBD1	TRBV15	TGTGCCACCAGCAGGCGCCCTCCAGGGGGCTCCGGGGAGCTGTTTTTT	CATSRRPPGGSGELFF
few	TRBJ2-1	TRBD1	TRBV9	TGTGCCAGCAGCGTGGACAGGGGCAATGAGCAGTTCTTC	CASSVDRGNEQFF
.	TRBJ2-7	TRBD1	TRBV24-1	TGTGCCACGCCACCGATAGGGACAGGGGACTACGAGCAGTACTTC	CATPPIGTGDYEQYF
.	TRBJ2-3	TRBD2	TRBV4-1	TGCGCCAGCAGCCAAGGGTGGCTAGCGGGAGGGAGGGATACGCAGTATTTT	CASSQGWLAGGRDTQYF
.	TRBJ1-2	.	TRBV20-1	TGCAGTGCTAGAGGCGCCAGAGACAGTTCCTATGGCTACACCTTC	CSARGARDSSYGYTF